This TCR beta chain came from a study of response to subunit inactivated influenza vaccine. The V end was cut by 1 base, the J end by 6 bases, with 15 bases between. Per germline, CDR1 DFQATT and CDR2 SNEGSKA (reference sequence). CDR3 length: 15 amino acids. TCRdb reprocessed the RT-PCR reads with MiXCR, giving one entry per CDR3 protein. The data show around 520,000 distinct CDR3 sequences, over 9.5% seen once. General study points: That few new T cells are recruited by each seasonal influenza vaccination was the authors' suggestion.

This clonotype was observed a few times. Its antigen is still unknown. The TCR sequence derives from a man aged 45-65 years who received an inactivated influenza vaccine. The source was PBMCs from blood, collected on the day of vaccination. This sequence joins TRBV20-1 and TRBJ2-2; TRBD1 is a possible D gene (5 bases). The CDR3 coding sequence is TGCAGTGCTAGAGGGTTCCAGGGCCCTCCCGGGGAGCTGTTTTTT. Translating it yields CSARGFQGPPGELFF.